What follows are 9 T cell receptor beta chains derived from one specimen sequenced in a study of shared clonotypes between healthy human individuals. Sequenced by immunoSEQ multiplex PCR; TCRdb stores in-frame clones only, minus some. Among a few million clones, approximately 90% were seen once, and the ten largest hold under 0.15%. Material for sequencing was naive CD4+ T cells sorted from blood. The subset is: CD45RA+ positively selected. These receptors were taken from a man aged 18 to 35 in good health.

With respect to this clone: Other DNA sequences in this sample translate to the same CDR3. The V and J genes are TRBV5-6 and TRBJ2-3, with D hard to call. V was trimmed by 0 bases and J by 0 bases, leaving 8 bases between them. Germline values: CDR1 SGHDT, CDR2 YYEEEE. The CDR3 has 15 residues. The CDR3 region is CASSLGPTSTDTQYF. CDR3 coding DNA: TGTGCCAGCAGCTTGGGGCCGACTAGCACAGATACGCAGTATTTT. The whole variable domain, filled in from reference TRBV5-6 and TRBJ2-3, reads DAGVTQSPTHLIKTRGQQVTLRCSPKSGHDTVSWYQQALGQGPQFIFQYYEEEERQRGNFPDRFSGHQFPNYSSELNVNALLLGDSALYLCASSLGPTSTDTQYFGPGTRLTVL.

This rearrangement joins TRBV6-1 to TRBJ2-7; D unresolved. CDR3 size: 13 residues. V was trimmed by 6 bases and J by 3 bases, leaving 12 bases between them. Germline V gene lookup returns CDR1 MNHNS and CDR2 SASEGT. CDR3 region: CASRPGGLYEQYF. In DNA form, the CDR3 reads TGTGCCAGCAGACCCGGTGGGCTCTACGAGCAGTACTTC.

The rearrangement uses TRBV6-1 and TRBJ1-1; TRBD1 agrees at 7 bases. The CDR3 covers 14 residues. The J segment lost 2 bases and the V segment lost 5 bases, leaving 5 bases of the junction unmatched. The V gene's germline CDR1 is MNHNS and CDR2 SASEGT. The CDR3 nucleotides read TGTGCCAGCAGTTGGACAGGCGAAAACACTGAAGCTTTCTTT. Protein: CASSWTGENTEAFF.

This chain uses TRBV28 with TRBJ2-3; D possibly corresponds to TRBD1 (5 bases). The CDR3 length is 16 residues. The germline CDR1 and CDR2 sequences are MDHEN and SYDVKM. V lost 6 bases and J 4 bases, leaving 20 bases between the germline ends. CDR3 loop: CASSLNRPTRADTQYF. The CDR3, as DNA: TGTGCCAGCAGCTTAAACAGGCCCACACGGGCAGATACGCAGTATTTT.

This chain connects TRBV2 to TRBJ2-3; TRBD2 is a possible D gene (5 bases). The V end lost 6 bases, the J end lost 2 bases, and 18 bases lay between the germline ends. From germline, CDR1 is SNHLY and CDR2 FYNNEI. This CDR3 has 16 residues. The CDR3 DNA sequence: TGTGCCAGCAGCGCCTCCGGGATCCAACCCACAGATACGCAGTATTTT. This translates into CASSASGIQPTDTQYF.

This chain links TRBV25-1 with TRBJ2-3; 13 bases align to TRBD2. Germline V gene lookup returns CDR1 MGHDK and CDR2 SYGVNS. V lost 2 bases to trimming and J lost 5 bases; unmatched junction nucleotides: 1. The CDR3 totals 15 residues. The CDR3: CASSEGLAGVDTQYF. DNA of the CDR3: TGTGCCAGCAGTGAAGGACTAGCGGGAGTAGATACGCAGTATTTT.

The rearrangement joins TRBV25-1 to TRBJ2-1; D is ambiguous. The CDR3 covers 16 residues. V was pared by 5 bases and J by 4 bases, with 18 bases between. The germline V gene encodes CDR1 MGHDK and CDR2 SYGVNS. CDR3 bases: TGTGCCAGCAGTCCTACGACACATCGAATATACAATGAGCAGTTCTTC. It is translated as CASSPTTHRIYNEQFF.

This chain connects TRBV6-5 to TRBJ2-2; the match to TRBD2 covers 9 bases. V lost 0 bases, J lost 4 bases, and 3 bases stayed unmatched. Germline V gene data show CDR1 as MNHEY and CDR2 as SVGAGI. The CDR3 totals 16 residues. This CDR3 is CASSYSPSGITGELFF. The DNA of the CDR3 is TGTGCCAGCAGTTACTCGCCTAGCGGGATCACCGGGGAGCTGTTTTTT.

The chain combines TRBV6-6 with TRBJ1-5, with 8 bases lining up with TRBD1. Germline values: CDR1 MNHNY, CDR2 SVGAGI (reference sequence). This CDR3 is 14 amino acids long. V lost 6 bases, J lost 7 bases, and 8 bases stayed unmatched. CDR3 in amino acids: CASRRQGRGQPQHF. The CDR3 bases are TGTGCCAGCAGAAGACAGGGGCGCGGACAGCCCCAGCATTTT.